This T cell receptor beta chain originates from a study of shared clonotypes between healthy human individuals. At the level of the study: A few men and two women, aged 18 to 49, were donors.

Naive CD8 isolation took CD45RO-negative cells positively selected for CCR7 and excluded terminally differentiated effector memory CD45RA+ cells. Germline CDR1 reads SNHLY; CDR2 reads FYNNEI. The CDR3 spans 16 residues. The V gene end was trimmed by 3 bases and the J gene end by 0 bases; junction bases not matched to a gene: 5. Profiling relied on immunoSEQ multiplex PCR, and the TCRdb table lists in-frame clones only, not all of them. Of around 2.1 million clones in the sample, roughly 91% were seen once. J is TRBJ2-7 and V is TRBV2; 10 bases are a match to TRBD2. Sequencing input: naive CD8+ T cells from PBMCs. This receptor was taken from a man between 18 and 29 years old in good health. Some clones in this sample may be carry-over from other donors' samples. CDR3 region: CASSDMASGGSYEQYF. The CDR3 region has the DNA TGTGCCAGCAGTGATATGGCTAGCGGGGGCTCCTACGAGCAGTACTTC.